This TCR beta chain is drawn from a study of TIL therapy for anti-PD-1-resistant metastatic lung cancer. About the study: Median patient age was 54, ranging roughly 38-75 years. The study's findings and limits: TIL cultures after expansion showed higher clonality and lower diversity than baseline tumor (median about 6% vs 30%). The cohort had more treatment-naive, never-smoker and oncogene-addicted patients than typical.

Time point denoted: pre-treatment sample, taken before nivolumab and TIL therapy. Pleural nodules or supraclavicular lymph nodes made up most of the excised metastases sampled. Tumors were harvested before any PD-1/PD-L1 blockade. Deletions cut 6 bases from V and 2 bases from J, with 12 bases between. Germline assignment: CDR1 MRHNA and CDR2 SNTAGT. The CDR3 totals 14 residues. This was the immunoSEQ v3 assay. Using immunoSEQ multiplex PCR, the repertoire was profiled, and TCRdb retains in-frame clones only, with some absent. In the table there are just over 25,000 clones, 55% to 80% of which are singletons. For this clone: Antigen specificity is unknown.

This receptor was identified in a person between 25 and 79 years old with non-small cell lung cancer. V is TRBV6-4 and J is TRBJ2-3; a possible D gene is TRBD2 (6 bases). Specimen: tumor tissue, collected at baseline. The CDR3, as DNA: TGTGCCAGCAGCCCGCCGGGGGACACAGATACGCAGTATTTT. Amino acid sequence: CASSPPGDTDTQYF.